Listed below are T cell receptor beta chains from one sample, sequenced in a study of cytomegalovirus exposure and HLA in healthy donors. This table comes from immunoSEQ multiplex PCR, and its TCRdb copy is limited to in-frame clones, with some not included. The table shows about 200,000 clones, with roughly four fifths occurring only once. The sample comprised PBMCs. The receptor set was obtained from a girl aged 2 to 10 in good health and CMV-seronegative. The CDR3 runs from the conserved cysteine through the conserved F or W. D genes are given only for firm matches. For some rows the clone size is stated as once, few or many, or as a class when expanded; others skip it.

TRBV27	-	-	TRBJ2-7	TGTGCCAGCAAGGCGGGGCCCGACTACGAGCAGTACTTC	CASKAGPDYEQYF
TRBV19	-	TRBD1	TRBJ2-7	TGTGCCAGTTCCGGGACAGGCGAATACTACGAGCAGTACTTC	CASSGTGEYYEQYF
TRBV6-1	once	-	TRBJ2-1	TGTGCCAGCAGTGAATATAGCGGCAATGAGCAGTTCTTC	CASSEYSGNEQFF
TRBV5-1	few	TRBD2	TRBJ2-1	TGCGCCAGCAGCCCGGGCGTACCGGGACTAGCGGACTTGAATGAGCAGTTCTTC	CASSPGVPGLADLNEQFF
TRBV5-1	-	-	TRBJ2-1	TGCGCCAGCAGCTTGTCCGGGGGTCAGCAGTTCTTC	CASSLSGGQQFF
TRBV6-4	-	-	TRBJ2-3	TGTGCCAGCAGTGACTCACGGGATCCGGATACGCAGTATTTT	CASSDSRDPDTQYF
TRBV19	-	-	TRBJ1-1	TGTGCCAGTAGGACAGAGAGGAACACTGAAGCTTTCTTT	CASRTERNTEAFF
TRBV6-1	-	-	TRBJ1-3	TGTGCCAGCAGTGAACAAGGGAGACTCAGCTCTGGAAACACCATATATTTT	CASSEQGRLSSGNTIYF
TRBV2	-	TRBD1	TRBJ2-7	TGTGCCAGCAGTGCACAAGACAGGGGGAGTAGGCGGTCCTACGAGCAGTACTTC	CASSAQDRGSRRSYEQYF
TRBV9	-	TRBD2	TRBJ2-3	TGTGCCAGCAGCGGCGGGGGAGGCACAGATACGCAGTATTTT	CASSGGGGTDTQYF
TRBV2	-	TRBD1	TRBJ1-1	TGTGCCAGCAGTGAACTCGGGACAGGAGGGTTCGAGGCTTTCTTT	CASSELGTGGFEAFF
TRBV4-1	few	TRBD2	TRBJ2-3	TGCGCCAGCAGTCGCGGACTAGCGGGAGTGGGAGATACGCAGTATTTT	CASSRGLAGVGDTQYF
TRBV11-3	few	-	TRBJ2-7	TGTGCCAGCAGCTTAGGGGGACAAGGCGAGCAGTACTTC	CASSLGGQGEQYF
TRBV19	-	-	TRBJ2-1	TGTGCCAGTAGTATCGGGGAGGTCCACAATGAGCAGTTCTTC	CASSIGEVHNEQFF
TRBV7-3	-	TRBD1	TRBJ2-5	TGTGCCAGCAGTCGGGACAGGCAAGAGACCCAGTACTTC	CASSRDRQETQYF
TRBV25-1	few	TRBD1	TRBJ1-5	TGTGCCAGCAGTCCGGGACAGGGGGCATATAGCAATCAGCCCCAGCATTTT	CASSPGQGAYSNQPQHF
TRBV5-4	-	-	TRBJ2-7	TGTGCCAGCAGCGCCCCATCCGGCGAGCAGTACTTC	CASSAPSGEQYF
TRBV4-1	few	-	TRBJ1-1	TGCGCCAGCAGCCAAAGTTCACAGGGCACTGAAGCTTTCTTT	CASSQSSQGTEAFF
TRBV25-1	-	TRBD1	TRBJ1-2	TGTGCCAGCAAACAGGGGAACTATGGCTACACCTTC	CASKQGNYGYTF
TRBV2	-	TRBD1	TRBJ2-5	TGTGCCAGCAGTCGGGACAGGGGCGACCAAGAGACCCAGTACTTC	CASSRDRGDQETQYF
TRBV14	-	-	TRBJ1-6	TGTGCCAGCAGCCTCATGTGGGGAGATTCACCCCTCCACTTT	CASSLMWGDSPLHF
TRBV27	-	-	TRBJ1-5	TGTGCCAGCAGTTTCGGGGTCAATCAGCCCCAGCATTTT	CASSFGVNQPQHF
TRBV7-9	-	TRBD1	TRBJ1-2	TGTGCCAGCAGCCACCGGGACAGGCCAAACTATGGCTACACCTTC	CASSHRDRPNYGYTF
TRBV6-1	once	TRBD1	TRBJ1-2	TGTGCCAGCAGCGCCGGGACAGTTATTAACTATGGCTACACCTTC	CASSAGTVINYGYTF
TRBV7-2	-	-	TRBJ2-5	TGTGCCAGCAGCTCCCCGGGAGAGACCCAGTACTTC	CASSSPGETQYF
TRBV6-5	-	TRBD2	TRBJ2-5	TGTGCCAGCAGTTACTCACTAGCGGGGGGGCAAGAGACCCAGTACTTC	CASSYSLAGGQETQYF
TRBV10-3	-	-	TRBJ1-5	TGTGCCATCAGTGAGTCAAGGGGAGGCCAAGTCCGAATGGGGCAGCCCCAGCATTTT	CAISESRGGQVRMGQPQHF
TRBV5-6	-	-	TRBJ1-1	TGTGCCAGCAGCTTGAGGGGCGGCACTGAAGCTTTCTTT	CASSLRGGTEAFF
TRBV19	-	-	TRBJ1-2	TGTGCCAGTAGTATAGGAGGGAATGGCTACACCTTC	CASSIGGNGYTF
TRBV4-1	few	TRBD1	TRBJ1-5	TGCGCCAGCAGCCAACAAGGGGGCCTCTACGCGCCCCAGCATTTT	CASSQQGGLYAPQHF
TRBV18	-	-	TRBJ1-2	TGTGCCAGCTCACCAGGGGCTGAGGCGCAAACCTATGGCTACACCTTC	CASSPGAEAQTYGYTF
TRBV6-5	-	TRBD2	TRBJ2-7	TGTGCCAGCAGTTACTCGGGACTAGCGGAAAACTACGAGCAGTACTTC	CASSYSGLAENYEQYF
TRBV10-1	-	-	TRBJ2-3	TGCGCCAGCAGTGAGTCGGGACTGGAGAGCACAGATACGCAGTATTTT	CASSESGLESTDTQYF
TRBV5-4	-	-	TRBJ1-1	TGTGCCAGCAAGGGGTCTTTGAACACTGAAGCTTTCTTT	CASKGSLNTEAFF
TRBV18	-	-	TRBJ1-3	TGTGCCAGCTCAACCCCTCGGGAGGCCTCTGGAAACACCATATATTTT	CASSTPREASGNTIYF
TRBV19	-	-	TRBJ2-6	TGTGCCAGTATCGGAGGTTCCCTGGGCTCTGGGGCCAACGTCCTGACTTTC	CASIGGSLGSGANVLTF
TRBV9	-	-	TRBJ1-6	TGTGCCAGCAGCGTAGCTACGGGGACATCACCCCTCCACTTT	CASSVATGTSPLHF
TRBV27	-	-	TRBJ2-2	TGTGCCAGCAGTACCCCAGGGGCAACCGGGGAGCTGTTTTTT	CASSTPGATGELFF
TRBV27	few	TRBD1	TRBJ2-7	TGTGCCAGCAGCGGGGGACAGGCACGAGAGCAGTACTTC	CASSGGQAREQYF
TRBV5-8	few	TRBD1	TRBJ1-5	TGTGCCAGCAGCTTGGATGGCAGGGGGGACCAGCCCCAGCATTTT	CASSLDGRGDQPQHF
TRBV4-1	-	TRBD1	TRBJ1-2	TGCGCCAGCAGCCAAGGACAGGGGGGAAGGCCCTATGGCTACACCTTT	CASSQGQGGRPYGYTF
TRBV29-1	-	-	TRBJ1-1	TGCAGCGTTGGGGAGGGACGGTCAATGAACACTGAAGCTTTCTTT	CSVGEGRSMNTEAFF
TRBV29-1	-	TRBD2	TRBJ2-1	TGCAGCGTCCTTTTCGGTTATACTAGCGGGAAATACAATGAGCAGTTCTTC	CSVLFGYTSGKYNEQFF
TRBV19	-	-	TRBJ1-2	TGTGCCAGTAGTCCGTATCATAAGGACACCTATGGCTACACCTTC	CASSPYHKDTYGYTF
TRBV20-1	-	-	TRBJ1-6	TGCAGTGCCCTTCTCAGGTTGGCCCTCCACTTT	CSALLRLALHF
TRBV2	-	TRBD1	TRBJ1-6	TGTGCCAGCAGTGAAGGACAGGGGTCTTCACCCCTCCACTTT	CASSEGQGSSPLHF
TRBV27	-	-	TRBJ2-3	TGTGCCAGCTGCAAAGAGAAATCAACTGCAGGGGATGGCACAGATACGCAGTATTTT	CASCKEKSTAGDGTDTQYF
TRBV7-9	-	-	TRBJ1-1	TGTGCCAGCAGCCCTTATATCGGGTACCGGAATGAAGCTTTCTTT	CASSPYIGYRNEAFF
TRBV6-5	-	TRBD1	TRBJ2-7	TGTGCCAGCAGTTACTCAGGGACAGGGCCTGACGAGCAGTACTTC	CASSYSGTGPDEQYF
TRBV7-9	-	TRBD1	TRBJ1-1	TGTGCCAGCAGCTCCCCCACAGGGGGTGCTGAAGCTTTCTTT	CASSSPTGGAEAFF
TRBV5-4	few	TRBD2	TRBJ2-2	TGTGCCAGCAGCTTTGCGGGGGCGAACACCGGGGAGCTGTTTTTT	CASSFAGANTGELFF
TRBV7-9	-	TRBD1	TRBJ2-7	TGTGCCAGCAGCCCTCCCCACGACAGGGTTGGAGCCTACGAGCAGTACTTC	CASSPPHDRVGAYEQYF